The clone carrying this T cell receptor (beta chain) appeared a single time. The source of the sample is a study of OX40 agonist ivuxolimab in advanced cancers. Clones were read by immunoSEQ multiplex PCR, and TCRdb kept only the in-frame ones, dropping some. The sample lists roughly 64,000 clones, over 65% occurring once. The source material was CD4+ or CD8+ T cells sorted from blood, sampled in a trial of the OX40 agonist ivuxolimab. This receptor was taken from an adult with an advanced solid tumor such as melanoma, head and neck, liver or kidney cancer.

CDR3 in DNA: TGTGCCAGCAGCCCCCGACTGGGGATGAACACCGGGGAGCTGTTTTTT. It yields the protein CASSPRLGMNTGELFF. The chain recombines TRBV11-3 with TRBJ2-2; D remains ambiguous. Trimming left V 5 bases short and J 1 base short, with 14 bases between. There are 16 residues in the CDR3. Germline CDR1 is SGHNT and CDR2 is YENEEA.